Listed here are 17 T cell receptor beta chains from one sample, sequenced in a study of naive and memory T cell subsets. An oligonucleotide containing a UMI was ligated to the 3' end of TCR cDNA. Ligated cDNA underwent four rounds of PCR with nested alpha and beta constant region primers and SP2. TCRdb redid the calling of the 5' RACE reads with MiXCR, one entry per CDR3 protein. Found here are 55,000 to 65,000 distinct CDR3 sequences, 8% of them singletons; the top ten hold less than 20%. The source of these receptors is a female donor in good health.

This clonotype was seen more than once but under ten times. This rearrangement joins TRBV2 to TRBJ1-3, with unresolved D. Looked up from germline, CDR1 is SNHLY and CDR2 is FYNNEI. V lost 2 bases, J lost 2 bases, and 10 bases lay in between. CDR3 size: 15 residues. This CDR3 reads CASSERPLTGNTIYF. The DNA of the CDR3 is TGTGCCAGCAGTGAAAGGCCCTTAACTGGAAACACCATATATTTT.

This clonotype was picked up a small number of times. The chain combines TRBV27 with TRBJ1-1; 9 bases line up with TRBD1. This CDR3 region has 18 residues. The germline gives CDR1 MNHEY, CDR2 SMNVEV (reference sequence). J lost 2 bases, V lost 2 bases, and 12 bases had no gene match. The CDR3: CASSLRTPGQGPNTEAFF. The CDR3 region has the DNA TGTGCCAGCAGTTTACGCACACCGGGACAGGGACCCAACACTGAAGCTTTCTTT.

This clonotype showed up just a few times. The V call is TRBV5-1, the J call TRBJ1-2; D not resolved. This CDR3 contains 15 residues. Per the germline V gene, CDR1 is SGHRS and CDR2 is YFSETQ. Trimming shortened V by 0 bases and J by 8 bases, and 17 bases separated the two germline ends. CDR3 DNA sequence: TGCGCCAGCAGCTTGGCCCAGGCAGAAGTAGAGGGCTACACCTTC. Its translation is CASSLAQAEVEGYTF.

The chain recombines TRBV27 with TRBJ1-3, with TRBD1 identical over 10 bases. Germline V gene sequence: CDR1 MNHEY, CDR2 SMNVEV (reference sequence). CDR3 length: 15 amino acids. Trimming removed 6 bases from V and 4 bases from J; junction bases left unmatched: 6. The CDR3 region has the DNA TGTGCCAGCAGGGGACAGGGGACGTACGGAAACACCATATATTTT. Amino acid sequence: CASRGQGTYGNTIYF.

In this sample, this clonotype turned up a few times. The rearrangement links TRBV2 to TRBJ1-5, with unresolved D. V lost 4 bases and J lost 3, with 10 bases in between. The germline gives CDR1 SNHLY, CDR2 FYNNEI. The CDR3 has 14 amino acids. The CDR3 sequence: CASSVDGNNQPQHF. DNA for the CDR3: TGTGCCAGCAGTGTGGACGGGAACAATCAGCCCCAGCATTTT.

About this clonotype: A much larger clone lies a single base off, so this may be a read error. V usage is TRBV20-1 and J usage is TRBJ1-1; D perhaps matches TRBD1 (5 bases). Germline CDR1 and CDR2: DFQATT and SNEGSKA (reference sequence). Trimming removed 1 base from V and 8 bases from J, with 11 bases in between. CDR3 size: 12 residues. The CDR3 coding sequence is TGCAGTGCTAGAGGACGGGGGGAAGAAGCTTTCTTT. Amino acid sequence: CSARGRGEEAFF.

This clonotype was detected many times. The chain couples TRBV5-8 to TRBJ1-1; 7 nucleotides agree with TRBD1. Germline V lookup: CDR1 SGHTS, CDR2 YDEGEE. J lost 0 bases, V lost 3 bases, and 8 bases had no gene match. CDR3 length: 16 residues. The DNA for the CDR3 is TGTGCCAGCAGCTCTACAGGGGCGGCGATGAACACTGAAGCTTTCTTT. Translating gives CASSSTGAAMNTEAFF. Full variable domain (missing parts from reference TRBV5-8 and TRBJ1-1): EAGVTQSPTHLIKTRGQQATLRCSPISGHTSVYWYQQALGLGLQFLLWYDEGEERNRGNFPPRFSGRQFPNYSSELNVNALELEDSALYLCASSSTGAAMNTEAFFGQGTRLTVV.

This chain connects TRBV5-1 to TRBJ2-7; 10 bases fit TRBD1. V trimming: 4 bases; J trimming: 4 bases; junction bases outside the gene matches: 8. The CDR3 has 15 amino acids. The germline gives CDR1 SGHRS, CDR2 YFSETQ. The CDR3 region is CASSAGDRGGYEQYF. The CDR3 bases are TGCGCCAGCAGCGCGGGGGACAGGGGTGGATACGAGCAGTACTTC.

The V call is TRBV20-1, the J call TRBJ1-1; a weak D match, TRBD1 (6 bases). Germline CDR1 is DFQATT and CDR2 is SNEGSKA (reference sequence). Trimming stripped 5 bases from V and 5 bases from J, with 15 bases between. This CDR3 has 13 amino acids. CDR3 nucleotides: TGCAGTGCTCCGATGACAGGAAGGACTGAAGCTTTCTTT. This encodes CSAPMTGRTEAFF.

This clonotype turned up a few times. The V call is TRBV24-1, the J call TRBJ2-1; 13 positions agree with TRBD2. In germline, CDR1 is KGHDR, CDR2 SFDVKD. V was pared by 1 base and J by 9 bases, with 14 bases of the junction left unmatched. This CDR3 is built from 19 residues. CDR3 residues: CATSDLPVSGLAGASEQFF. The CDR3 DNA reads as TGTGCCACCAGTGATTTACCAGTATCAGGACTAGCGGGAGCAAGTGAGCAGTTCTTC.

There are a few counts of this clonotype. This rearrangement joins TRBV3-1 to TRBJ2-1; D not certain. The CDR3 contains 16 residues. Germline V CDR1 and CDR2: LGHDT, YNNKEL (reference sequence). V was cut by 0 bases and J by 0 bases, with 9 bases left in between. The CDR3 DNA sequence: TGTGCCAGCAGCCAAGAAGACACCCCCTCCTACAATGAGCAGTTCTTC. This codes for CASSQEDTPSYNEQFF.

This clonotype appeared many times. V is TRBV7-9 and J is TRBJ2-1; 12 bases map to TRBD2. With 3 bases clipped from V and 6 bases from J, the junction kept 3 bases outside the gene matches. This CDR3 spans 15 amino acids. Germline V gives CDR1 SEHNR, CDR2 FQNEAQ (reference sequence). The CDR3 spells CASSLTSGSSNEQFF. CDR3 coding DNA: TGTGCCAGCAGCTTGACTAGCGGGAGTAGCAATGAGCAGTTCTTC.

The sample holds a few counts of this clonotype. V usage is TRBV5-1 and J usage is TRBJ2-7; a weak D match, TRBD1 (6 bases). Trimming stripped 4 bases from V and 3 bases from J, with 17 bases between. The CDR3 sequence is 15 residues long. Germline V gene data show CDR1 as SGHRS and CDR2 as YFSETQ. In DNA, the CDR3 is TGCGCCAGCAGCCTGGACAGAATGATTAGCTACGAGCAGTACTTC. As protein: CASSLDRMISYEQYF. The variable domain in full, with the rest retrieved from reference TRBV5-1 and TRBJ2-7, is KAGVTQTPRYLIKTRGQQVTLSCSPISGHRSVSWYQQTPGQGLQFLFEYFSETQRNKGNFPGRFSGRQFSNSRSEMNVSTLELGDSALYLCASSLDRMISYEQYFGPGTRLTVT.

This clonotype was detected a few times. The DNA for the CDR3 is TGTGCCTGGAGTGTAGGAGCGGGAACGAGCAATCAGCCCCAGCATTTT. It is translated as CAWSVGAGTSNQPQHF. The gene calls are TRBV30 and TRBJ1-5; D is undetermined. The germline CDR1 and CDR2 sequences are GTSNPN and SVGIG (reference sequence). The CDR3 sequence is 16 residues long. V lost 0 bases to trimming and J lost 1 base, with 13 bases between them.

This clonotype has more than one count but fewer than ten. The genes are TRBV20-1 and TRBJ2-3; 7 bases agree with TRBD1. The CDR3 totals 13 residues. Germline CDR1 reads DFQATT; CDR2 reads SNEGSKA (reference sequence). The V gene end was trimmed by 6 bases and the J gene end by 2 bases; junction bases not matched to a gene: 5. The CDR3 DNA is TGCAGTGCCCGGGACAGACCCACAGATACGCAGTATTTT. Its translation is CSARDRPTDTQYF.

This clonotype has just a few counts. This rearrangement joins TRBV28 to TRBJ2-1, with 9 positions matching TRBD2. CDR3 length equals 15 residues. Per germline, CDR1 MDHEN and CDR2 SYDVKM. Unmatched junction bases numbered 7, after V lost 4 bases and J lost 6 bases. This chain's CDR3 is CASSSGGLAVNEQFF. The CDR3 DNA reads TGTGCCAGCAGTTCCGGGGGACTAGCAGTCAATGAGCAGTTCTTC.

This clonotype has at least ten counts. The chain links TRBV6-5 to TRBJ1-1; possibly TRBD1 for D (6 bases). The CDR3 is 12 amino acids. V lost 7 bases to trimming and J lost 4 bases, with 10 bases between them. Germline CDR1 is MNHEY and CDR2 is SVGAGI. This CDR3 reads CASNQGGTEAFF. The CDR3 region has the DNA TGTGCCAGCAATCAAGGGGGCACTGAAGCTTTCTTT.